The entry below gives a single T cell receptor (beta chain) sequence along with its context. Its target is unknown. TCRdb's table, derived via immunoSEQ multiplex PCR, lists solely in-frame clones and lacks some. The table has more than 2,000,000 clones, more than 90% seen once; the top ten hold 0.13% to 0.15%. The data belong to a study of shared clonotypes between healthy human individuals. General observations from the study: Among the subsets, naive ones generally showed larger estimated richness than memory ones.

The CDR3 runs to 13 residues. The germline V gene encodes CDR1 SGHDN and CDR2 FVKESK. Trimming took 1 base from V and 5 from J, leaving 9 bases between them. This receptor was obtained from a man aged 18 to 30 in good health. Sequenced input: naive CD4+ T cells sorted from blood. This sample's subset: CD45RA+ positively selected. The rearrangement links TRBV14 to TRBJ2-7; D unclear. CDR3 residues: CASSQVTPHEQYF. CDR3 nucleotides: TGTGCCAGCAGCCAAGTTACACCTCACGAGCAGTACTTC.